Below, one T cell receptor beta chain is given with its context. Germline lookup yields CDR1 MNHEY and CDR2 SVGAGI. With V trimmed by 0 bases and J by 4 bases, 7 bases remained unmatched. The CDR3 runs to 16 residues. This sample was included in a study of blood T cell repertoires in COVID-19. Assay: immunoSEQ multiplex PCR; the TCRdb copy retains only in-frame clones and omits some. The sample has 350,000 to 450,000 clones, around 88% seen once. This TCR was sampled from a woman aged 55-69 years with COVID-19, enrolled during active disease. The sequenced sample was peripheral blood. The chain joins TRBV6-5 to TRBJ2-5; 8 nucleotides agree with TRBD2. Here the CDR3 reads CASSYSRRGDVETQYF. For the CDR3, the DNA is TGTGCCAGCAGTTACTCTCGGCGGGGGGATGTAGAGACCCAGTACTTC.